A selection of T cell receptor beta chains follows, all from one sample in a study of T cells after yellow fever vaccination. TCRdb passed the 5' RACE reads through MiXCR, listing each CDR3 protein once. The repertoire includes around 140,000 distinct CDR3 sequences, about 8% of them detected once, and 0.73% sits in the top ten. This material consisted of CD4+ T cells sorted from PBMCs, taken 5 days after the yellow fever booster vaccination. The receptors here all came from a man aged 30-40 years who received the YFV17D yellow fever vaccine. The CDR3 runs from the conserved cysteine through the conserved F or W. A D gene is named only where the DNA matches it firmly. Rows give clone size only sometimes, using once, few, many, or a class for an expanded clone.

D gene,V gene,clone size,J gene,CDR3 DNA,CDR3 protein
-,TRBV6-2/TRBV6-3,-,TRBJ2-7,TGTGCCAGCATGGGGAAAAGGGTCTACGAGCAGTACTTC,CASMGKRVYEQYF
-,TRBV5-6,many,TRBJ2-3,TGTGCCAGCAGCTCCCGAGGCACAGATACGCAGTATTTT,CASSSRGTDTQYF
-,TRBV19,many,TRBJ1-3,TGTGCCAGTACCCCGGGCAGTCTTGGAAACACCATATATTTT,CASTPGSLGNTIYF
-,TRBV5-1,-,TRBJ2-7,TGCGCCAGCAGATCCCCCGGGCGCGCCTACGAGCAGTACTTC,CASRSPGRAYEQYF
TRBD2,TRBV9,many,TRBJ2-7,TGTGCCAGCAGCGTAGTTCCCTACGCGGGAGTGAGCTCCTACGAGCAGTACTTC,CASSVVPYAGVSSYEQYF
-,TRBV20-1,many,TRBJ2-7,TGCAGTGCTAGTAAGGTAACAGGCTACGAGCAGTACTTC,CSASKVTGYEQYF
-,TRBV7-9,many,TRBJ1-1,TGTGCCAGCAGCTTAGGGATTATGGGGGTGGAATCTGAAGCTTTCTTT,CASSLGIMGVESEAFF
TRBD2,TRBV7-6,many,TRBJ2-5,TGTGCCAGCAGCTTAGTAGGGACTAGCGGGAGTCAGGAGACCCAGTACTTC,CASSLVGTSGSQETQYF
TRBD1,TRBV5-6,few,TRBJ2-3,TGTGCCAGCAGCTCAGGGGGCCTGCATAGCACAGATACGCAGTATTTT,CASSSGGLHSTDTQYF
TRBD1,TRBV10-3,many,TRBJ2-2,TGTGCCATCAGCCTCGGGACAGGGGGTACCGGGGAGCTGTTTTTT,CAISLGTGGTGELFF